The 30 T cell receptor beta chains listed next were all sequenced from one sample in a study of Ad26.COV2.S vaccination and SARS-CoV-2 variants. Generated by immunoSEQ multiplex PCR, the TCRdb table keeps only in-frame clones and is missing some. The table shows 300,000 to 350,000 clones, with about 86% occurring only once. Treatment: some 20 received Ad26.COV2.S at low or high dose, single or two shots; about five received placebo; per-sample allocation not given. Sample collection was performed on day 63 after the first vaccine or placebo injection. The sequenced sample was peripheral blood, obtained in a trial of Ad26.COV2.S vaccine versus placebo. Receptor source: a person aged 18-65 years who received the Ad26.COV2.S COVID-19 vaccine or a placebo.

The rearrangement joins TRBV7-9 to TRBJ1-1, with no clear D. Germline V CDR1 and CDR2: SEHNR, FQNEAQ (reference sequence). This CDR3 comprises 13 residues. V was shortened by 1 base and J by 6 bases, with 9 bases between the two germline ends. The CDR3 DNA reads TGTGCCAGCAGCTTAGATGGCTTGGCTGAAGCTTTCTTT. This sequence encodes CASSLDGLAEAFF.

The chain links TRBV21-1 to TRBJ1-4. TRBV21-1 is recorded as a pseudogene. CDR3 size: 14 residues. The CDR3 is CASRPQGINEKLFF. CDR3 in DNA: TGTGCCAGCCGCCCGCAAGGCATTAATGAAAAACTGTTTTTT.

CDR3: CASSKRQGAGNYEQYF. DNA of the CDR3: TGTGCCAGCAGTAAAAGACAGGGGGCGGGCAACTACGAGCAGTACTTC. The rearrangement uses TRBV27 and TRBJ2-7, with TRBD1 identical over 10 bases. This CDR3 region has 16 residues. Germline-derived CDR1 and CDR2 are MNHEY and SMNVEV (reference sequence). The junction had 10 bases not matched to a gene; V was cut back by 5 bases and J by 3 bases.

The rearrangement joins TRBV4-1 to TRBJ2-3; D is perhaps TRBD1 (6 bases). This CDR3 is built from 17 residues. The germline V gene has CDR1 MGHRA and CDR2 YSYEKL. Trimming left V 3 bases short and J 5 bases short, with 21 bases between. CDR3 nucleotide sequence: TGCGCCAGCAGCCAGGGGTTTCAGGGGCCTAGGGGAGATACGCAGTATTTT. Amino acids: CASSQGFQGPRGDTQYF.

The V call is TRBV11-2, the J call TRBJ2-3, with D uncertain. Trimming shortened V by 5 bases and J by 5 bases, and 2 bases separated the two germline ends. Per the germline V gene, CDR1 is SGHAT and CDR2 is FQNNGV. This CDR3 has 10 residues. The CDR3 DNA follows: TGTGCCAGCAGCCAAGATACGCAGTATTTT. Amino acids: CASSQDTQYF.

The V gene is TRBV4-3, the J gene TRBJ1-6; TRBD1 aligns across 9 bases. Germline V gene sequence: CDR1 LGHNA, CDR2 YSLEER. J lost 7 bases, V lost 4 bases, and 2 bases had no gene match. The CDR3 extends over 14 amino acids. The DNA of the CDR3 is TGCGCCAGCAGCCGGGGGACAGGGAATTCACCCCTCCACTTT. Its protein product is CASSRGTGNSPLHF.

The CDR3 region is CAWSVAGPPYEQYF. The CDR3 DNA reads TGTGCCTGGAGTGTAGCAGGGCCCCCCTACGAGCAGTACTTC. The genes are TRBV30 and TRBJ2-7; D is possibly TRBD1 (5 bases). From germline, CDR1 is GTSNPN and CDR2 SVGIG (reference sequence). There are 14 residues in the CDR3. V gave up 0 bases and J gave up 2 bases, with 11 bases separating them.

In this sample, this clone turned up once. At the DNA level, this CDR3 is encoded by other sequences in the same sample as well. V gene TRBV7-9 combines with J gene TRBJ1-6; 7 bases match TRBD1. V lost 5 bases to trimming and J lost 10 bases; unmatched junction nucleotides: 8. Germline CDR1 reads SEHNR; CDR2 reads FQNEAQ (reference sequence). There are 14 residues in the CDR3. This chain's CDR3 is CASSPDRVGSPLHF. The CDR3 bases are TGTGCCAGCAGCCCCGACAGGGTAGGGTCACCCCTCCACTTT.

Turning to this clone: The same CDR3 arises from other DNA sequences in this sample as well. The gene calls are TRBV7-8 and TRBJ1-3, with D possibly TRBD1 on 5 matching bases. CDR1 and CDR2 (germline): SGHVS, FQNEAQ. The CDR3 extends over 13 amino acids. V was cut by 1 base and J by 7 bases, with 8 bases left in between. The CDR3 is CASSLGGGNTIYF. DNA for the CDR3: TGTGCCAGCAGCTTAGGCGGGGGGAACACCATATATTTT.

This rearrangement joins TRBV20-1 to TRBJ1-2; weak D call: TRBD1 (5 bases). Germline values: CDR1 DFQATT, CDR2 SNEGSKA (reference sequence). V lost 3 bases to trimming and J lost 3 bases, with 14 bases between them. This CDR3 is built from 14 residues. CDR3 loop: CSASRGGGDYGYTF. CDR3 DNA: TGCAGTGCTAGTAGGGGAGGAGGTGACTATGGCTACACCTTC.

V and J are TRBV3-1 (or the pseudogene TRBV3-2) and TRBJ1-5; D is uncertain. CDR1 LGHDT and CDR2 YNNKEL come from the germline V gene (reference sequence). Trimming took off 4 bases at V and 6 bases at J, with 19 bases between the two ends. The CDR3 totals 16 residues. Written as DNA, the CDR3 is TGTGCCAGCAGCCGTAACCCCCCGGGAAGTGGTCAGCCCCAGCATTTT. This sequence encodes CASSRNPPGSGQPQHF.

Remarks on this clone: An end of the junction does not agree with germline; a read error may underlie this. The sample has other DNA sequences that encode this CDR3 too. The chain uses TRBV5-1 and TRBJ1-1, with D possibly TRBD1 on 5 matching bases. The CDR3 covers 12 residues. Looked up from germline, CDR1 is SGHRS and CDR2 is YFSETQ. The CDR3 reads CASSVRGSRAFF. DNA for the CDR3: TGTGCCAGCAGCGTACGGGGGAGTAGGGCTTTCTTT.

The chain uses TRBV29-1 and TRBJ2-1; 10 bases are a match to TRBD2. This CDR3 has 15 residues. The trim removed 4 bases at V and 2 bases at J, leaving 5 bases unmatched. CDR1 and CDR2 from the germline V gene are SQVTM and ANQGSEA. This chain's CDR3 is CSVGTGLATYNEQFF. In DNA, the CDR3 is TGCAGCGTTGGAACGGGACTAGCGACCTACAATGAGCAGTTCTTC.

The chain carries TRBV12-5 and TRBJ2-3, with TRBD2 matching 13 bases. Per germline, CDR1 LGHNT and CDR2 FRNRAP. Trimming took 5 bases from V and 1 from J; bases not matched to a gene: 3. CDR3 length: 16 amino acids. CDR3 sequence: CASGPGLAGGTDTQYF. CDR3 coding DNA: TGTGCTAGTGGTCCCGGACTAGCGGGGGGCACAGATACGCAGTATTTT.

This chain links TRBV25-1 with TRBJ1-2, with 7 bases that match TRBD1. CDR3 size: 15 residues. Germline V CDR1 and CDR2: MGHDK, SYGVNS. J lost 5 bases, V lost 3 bases, and 9 bases had no gene match. CDR3 amino acids: CASSDLGTEKYGYTF. The CDR3, as DNA: TGTGCCAGCAGTGATCTAGGGACAGAGAAATATGGCTACACCTTC.

The CDR3 here is CASSLRVRSTDTQYF. The DNA for the CDR3 is TGCGCCAGCAGCTTGAGGGTGAGGAGCACAGATACGCAGTATTTT. This chain uses TRBV5-1 with TRBJ2-3; no clear D. CDR3 length: 15 residues. Between the trimmed V and J ends, which lost 1 base and 0 bases, there was a span of 9 bases. Germline values: CDR1 SGHRS, CDR2 YFSETQ.

This chain joins TRBV10-2 and TRBJ2-1, with 8 positions matching TRBD2. CDR3 size: 16 residues. CDR1 and CDR2 from the germline V gene are WSHSY and SAAADI. Trimming took 8 bases from V and 3 from J; bases not matched to a gene: 12. CDR3: CASWAGGRGGYNEQFF. Here the CDR3 DNA reads TGCGCCAGCTGGGCGGGGGGCCGGGGGGGCTACAATGAGCAGTTCTTC.

The CDR3 loop is CASSDGGRVPYNEQFF. DNA for the CDR3: TGTGCCAGCAGCGACGGTGGCAGGGTGCCCTACAATGAGCAGTTCTTC. The chain joins TRBV25-1 to TRBJ2-1, with D possibly TRBD1 on 5 matching bases. The V end was cut by 6 bases, the J end by 2 bases, with 17 bases between. This CDR3 has 16 residues. CDR1 is MGHDK and CDR2 is SYGVNS in the germline V gene.

This clone was observed once. The chain links TRBV30 to TRBJ2-5; 7 nucleotides agree with TRBD1. CDR1 and CDR2 from the germline V gene are GTSNPN and SVGIG (reference sequence). The trim removed 8 bases at V and 1 base at J, leaving 7 bases unmatched. The CDR3 consists of 13 residues. The CDR3 bases are TGTGCCGCTTCGAGGGGGCCCCAAGAGACCCAGTACTTC. It yields the protein CAASRGPQETQYF.

A single count supports this clone. The chain combines TRBV10-3 with TRBJ1-5; 7 bases are shared with TRBD1. The germline V gene encodes CDR1 ENHRY and CDR2 SYGVKD. The length of the CDR3 is 15 residues. V lost 5 bases to trimming and J lost 7 bases; unmatched junction nucleotides: 11. CDR3 nucleotide sequence: TGTGCCATCAGTCGGGACGCAACAGGGGTCCAGCCCCAGCATTTT. This sequence encodes CAISRDATGVQPQHF.

The V call is TRBV29-1, the J call TRBJ1-2, with TRBD1 matching over 9 bases. CDR1 and CDR2 from the germline V gene are SQVTM and ANQGSEA. Unmatched junction bases numbered 10, after V lost 7 bases and J lost 1 base. CDR3 size: 15 residues. The CDR3 nucleotides read TGCAGCGGCACGATGGGGACAGGGAATAACTATGGCTACACCTTC. Amino acids: CSGTMGTGNNYGYTF.

V and J are TRBV5-1 and TRBJ1-1; 8 bases align to TRBD1. Germline trimming cut 5 bases from V and 4 bases from J; bases unmatched to any gene: 4. The length of the CDR3 is 13 residues. The germline V gene has CDR1 SGHRS and CDR2 YFSETQ. The CDR3 spells CASRPTGGTEAFF. The CDR3 DNA is TGCGCCAGCAGACCAACAGGGGGCACTGAAGCTTTCTTT.

This sequence joins TRBV5-5 and TRBJ1-3; a weak D match, TRBD1 (5 bases). This CDR3 is 15 amino acids long. CDR1 is SGHKS, CDR2 YYEKEE, per germline (reference sequence). Between the trimmed V and J ends, which lost 5 bases and 0 bases, there was a span of 12 bases. The CDR3 is CASRPGGGSGNTIYF. DNA of the CDR3: TGTGCCAGCAGACCCGGGGGAGGCTCTGGAAACACCATATATTTT.

The genes are TRBV7-3 and TRBJ2-5; D is undetermined. This CDR3 has 12 residues. Germline-derived CDR1 and CDR2 are SGHTA and FQGTGA. The germline V and J ends were trimmed by 1 base and 4 bases, with 4 bases remaining between them. The CDR3 DNA reads TGTGCCAGCAGCTTAAGAAGAGAGACCCAGTACTTC. This encodes CASSLRRETQYF.

The V call is TRBV6-6, the J call TRBJ1-5; 7 bases are a match to TRBD1. Germline V CDR1 and CDR2: MNHNY, SVGAGI (reference sequence). The CDR3 runs 14 residues. The trim removed 6 bases at V and 6 bases at J, leaving 8 bases unmatched. CDR3 loop: CASSLQGGSQPQHF. CDR3 coding DNA: TGTGCCAGCAGCCTTCAGGGGGGGAGTCAGCCCCAGCATTTT.

This chain connects TRBV4-2 to TRBJ2-3, with TRBD2 matching over 10 bases. CDR3 length: 18 residues. From germline, CDR1 is LGHNA and CDR2 YNFKEQ. The ends lost 3 bases at V and 0 bases at J; junction bases unmatched: 9. The DNA of the CDR3 is TGTGCCAGCAGCCAGGCCGGGACTAGCGACCTTAGCACAGATACGCAGTATTTT. Its protein product is CASSQAGTSDLSTDTQYF.

The chain has TRBV14 and TRBJ1-4, with TRBD1 as a possible D gene (5 bases). This CDR3 is 14 amino acids long. Trimming removed 3 bases from V and 4 bases from J, with 9 bases in between. Per germline, CDR1 SGHDN and CDR2 FVKESK. The CDR3 nucleotides are TGTGCCAGCAGCCACTTCCAGGGTAATGAAAAACTGTTTTTT. It codes for CASSHFQGNEKLFF.

This clone appeared once. This chain uses TRBV19 with TRBJ1-5; D is ambiguous. Trimming took 1 base from V and 4 from J, leaving 11 bases between them. Germline CDR1 is LNHDA and CDR2 is SQIVND (reference sequence). The CDR3 totals 15 residues. CDR3 residues: CASSIVVFGNQPQHF. CDR3 sequence (DNA): TGTGCCAGTAGTATAGTTGTTTTCGGAAATCAGCCCCAGCATTTT.

The CDR3 spells CASSSDSGAGELFF. In DNA form, the CDR3 reads TGTGCCAGCAGCTCAGATAGCGGGGCCGGGGAGCTGTTTTTT. V usage is TRBV11-3 and J usage is TRBJ2-2; 8 positions agree with TRBD2. Germline CDR1 SGHNT, CDR2 YENEEA. The ends lost 4 bases at V and 6 bases at J; junction bases unmatched: 4. This CDR3 is 14 amino acids long.

This sequence joins TRBV30 and TRBJ2-7; unclear D gene. The CDR3 runs 13 residues. In germline, CDR1 is GTSNPN, CDR2 SVGIG (reference sequence). V dropped 2 bases and J dropped 6 bases, with 14 bases sitting between them. Here the CDR3 reads CAWSPRLDVEQYF. Written as DNA, the CDR3 is TGTGCCTGGAGTCCCCGGCTAGATGTCGAGCAGTACTTC.